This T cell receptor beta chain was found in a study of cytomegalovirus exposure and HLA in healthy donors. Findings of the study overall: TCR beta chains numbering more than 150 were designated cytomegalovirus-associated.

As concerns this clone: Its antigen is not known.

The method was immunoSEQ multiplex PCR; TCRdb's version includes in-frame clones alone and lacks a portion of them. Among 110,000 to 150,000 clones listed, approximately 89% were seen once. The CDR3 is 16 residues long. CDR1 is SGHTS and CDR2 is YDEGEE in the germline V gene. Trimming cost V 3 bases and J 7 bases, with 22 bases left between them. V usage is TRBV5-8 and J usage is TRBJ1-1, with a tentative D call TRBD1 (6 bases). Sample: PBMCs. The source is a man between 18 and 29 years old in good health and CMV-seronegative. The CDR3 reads CASSYWSRTASSEAFF. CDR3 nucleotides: TGTGCCAGCAGCTACTGGTCTAGGACAGCATCGAGTGAAGCTTTCTTT.